The 18 T cell receptor beta chains below come from one sample, sequenced in a study of blood T cell repertoires in COVID-19. Produced via immunoSEQ multiplex PCR; TCRdb's table is partial and in-frame only. The sample carries some 140,000 clones, roughly 84% recorded once. What was sequenced was peripheral blood. Receptor source: a man between 60 and 75 years old with COVID-19, enrolled during active disease.

The rearrangement joins TRBV27 to TRBJ2-6; a weak D match, TRBD1 (6 bases). Germline-derived CDR1 and CDR2 are MNHEY and SMNVEV (reference sequence). This CDR3 region has 18 residues. The V and J ends lost 0 bases and 2 bases respectively, with 14 bases between them. CDR3 residues: CASSLSSPHRAGANVLTF. The CDR3 region has the DNA TGTGCCAGCAGTTTATCGAGTCCTCACAGGGCTGGGGCCAACGTCCTGACTTTC. The entire variable domain, with the rest obtained from reference TRBV27 and TRBJ2-6, is as follows: EAQVTQNPRYLITVTGKKLTVTCSQNMNHEYMSWYRQDPGLGLRQIYYSMNVEVTDKGDVPEGYKVSRKEKRNFPLILESPSPNQTSLYFCASSLSSPHRAGANVLTFGAGSRLTVL.

This chain connects TRBV6-5 to TRBJ1-5; D is unresolved. Germline CDR1 reads MNHEY; CDR2 reads SVGAGI. The CDR3 has 15 amino acids. The ends were cut back, 0 bases at V and 0 bases at J, with 6 bases in the middle. The CDR3 loop reads CASSYSYYSNQPQHF. The CDR3 nucleotides are TGTGCCAGCAGTTACTCGTATTATAGCAATCAGCCCCAGCATTTT.

The genes are TRBV24-1 and TRBJ1-2, with D uncertain. Trimming removed 12 bases from V and 5 bases from J, with 12 bases in between. The germline V gene encodes CDR1 KGHDR and CDR2 SFDVKD. The length of the CDR3 is 11 residues. The CDR3 loop reads CAASAGYGYTF. CDR3 sequence (DNA): TGTGCCGCTTCGGCGGGGTATGGCTACACCTTC.

The chain is built from TRBV28 and TRBJ1-3; 9 bases align to TRBD1. CDR3 length equals 15 residues. V was pared by 6 bases and J by 4 bases, with 7 bases of the junction left unmatched. Germline assignment: CDR1 MDHEN and CDR2 SYDVKM. CDR3 sequence reads: CASSRTGGSGNTIYF. The CDR3 nucleotides read TGTGCCAGCAGCAGAACAGGGGGCTCAGGAAACACCATATATTTT.

This sequence joins TRBV29-1 and TRBJ2-1; 8 bases line up with TRBD2. This CDR3 is 14 amino acids long. Trimming cost V 7 bases and J 0 bases; bases outside gene matches: 5. Germline V gene sequence: CDR1 SQVTM, CDR2 ANQGSEA. The CDR3 region is CSAVAGSSYNEQFF. The CDR3 DNA is TGCAGCGCAGTAGCGGGGAGCTCCTACAATGAGCAGTTCTTC.

The rearrangement uses TRBV13 and TRBJ1-5; D may be TRBD1 (6 bases). This CDR3 comprises 13 residues. In germline, CDR1 is PRHDT, CDR2 FYEKMQ (reference sequence). The germline V and J ends were trimmed by 5 bases and 5 bases, with 10 bases remaining between them. The CDR3 reads CASSQNRDQPQHF. The CDR3 DNA reads as TGTGCCAGCAGCCAAAACAGGGATCAGCCCCAGCATTTT.

The DNA for the CDR3 is TGTGCCAGCAGCTTGGGTGACAGGGTCCCAGATACGCAGTATTTT. Protein: CASSLGDRVPDTQYF. The V call is TRBV5-4, the J call TRBJ2-3; 7 nucleotides align to TRBD1. CDR3 size: 15 residues. The germline V gene encodes CDR1 SGHNT and CDR2 YYREEE (reference sequence). With V trimmed by 0 bases and J by 4 bases, 5 bases remained unmatched.

The chain recombines TRBV11-3 with TRBJ2-2; TRBD2 agrees at 8 bases. V trimming: 2 bases; J trimming: 4 bases; junction bases outside the gene matches: 3. The CDR3 consists of 15 residues. Germline CDR1 and CDR2: SGHNT and YENEEA. The CDR3 loop is CASSLSGSGTGELFF. Written as DNA, the CDR3 is TGTGCCAGCAGCTTAAGCGGGAGCGGCACCGGGGAGCTGTTTTTT.

The chain carries TRBV2 and TRBJ2-2, with 7 bases matching TRBD2. This CDR3 region has 13 residues. The junction had 5 bases not matched to a gene; V was cut back by 8 bases and J by 5 bases. From germline, CDR1 is SNHLY and CDR2 FYNNEI. The CDR3 sequence is CASSGGRTGELFF. The CDR3 coding sequence is TGTGCCAGCTCGGGGGGAAGGACCGGGGAGCTGTTTTTT.

The genes are TRBV2 and TRBJ1-5; D is perhaps TRBD1 (5 bases). V was clipped by 6 bases and J by 6 bases, with 21 bases between them. The CDR3 length is 16 residues. Germline CDR1 reads SNHLY; CDR2 reads FYNNEI. The CDR3 DNA reads as TGTGCCAGCAGCGGGACGGGGGGAGGGGCGAGTCAGCCCCAGCATTTT. It codes for CASSGTGGGASQPQHF.

A word on this clone: Other DNA sequences within the sample encode an identical CDR3. The V gene is TRBV9, the J gene TRBJ1-5; TRBD1 aligns across 7 bases. With V trimmed by 3 bases and J by 0 bases, 3 bases remained unmatched. The germline gives CDR1 SGDLS, CDR2 YYNGEE. CDR3 length: 15 residues. For the CDR3, the DNA is TGTGCCAGCAGCGGGACAGGAAATAGCAATCAGCCCCAGCATTTT. This encodes CASSGTGNSNQPQHF.

This clone has only a few counts. V is TRBV12-3 or TRBV12-4 and J is TRBJ1-2; TRBD1 agrees at 10 bases. V shed 6 bases, J shed 8 bases, and the junction held 6 bases outside the gene matches. CDR3 length: 13 residues. CDR3: CASSRDRGRGYTF. The CDR3 DNA reads TGTGCCAGCAGCCGGGACAGGGGTCGGGGCTACACCTTC.

This rearrangement joins TRBV6-2 or TRBV6-3 to TRBJ1-5; the match to TRBD1 covers 8 bases. Germline V gene data show CDR1 as MNHEY and CDR2 as SVGEGT. The CDR3 is 14 residues long. With 5 bases clipped from V and 4 bases from J, the junction kept 4 bases outside the gene matches. The chain's CDR3 is CASSPGGGNQPQHF. The DNA for the CDR3 is TGTGCCAGCAGTCCAGGGGGCGGGAATCAGCCCCAGCATTTT.

This clone was recorded once. The rearrangement joins TRBV18 to TRBJ2-7, with 10 bases that match TRBD2. This CDR3 is built from 16 residues. Germline CDR1 KGHSH, CDR2 LQKENI. V lost 2 bases to trimming and J lost 0 bases; unmatched junction nucleotides: 4. CDR3 sequence (DNA): TGTGCCAGCTCACCATCCCCTAGCGGGGGCTCCTACGAGCAGTACTTC. Its translation is CASSPSPSGGSYEQYF. The full variable domain, in which reference TRBV18 and TRBJ2-7 provide the parts outside the CDR3, is NAGVMQNPRHLVRRRGQEARLRCSPMKGHSHVYWYRQLPEEGLKFMVYLQKENIIDESGMPKERFSAEFPKEGPSILRIQQVVRGDSAAYFCASSPSPSGGSYEQYFGPGTRLTVT.

The chain couples TRBV6-2 or TRBV6-3 to TRBJ1-1; possible D gene TRBD1, 5 bases. The V and J ends lost 0 bases and 5 bases respectively, with 16 bases between them. Germline-derived CDR1 and CDR2 are MNHEY and SVGEGT. The CDR3 runs 16 residues. The CDR3 is CASSYSGFGAITEAFF. CDR3 bases: TGTGCCAGCAGTTACTCGGGGTTTGGGGCAATTACTGAAGCTTTCTTT.

The chain carries TRBV28 and TRBJ2-7, with D possibly matching TRBD1 (6 bases). V dropped 7 bases and J dropped 0 bases, with 7 bases sitting between them. The CDR3 consists of 12 residues. The V gene's germline CDR1 is MDHEN and CDR2 SYDVKM. The CDR3 bases are TGTGCCAGCACAGGGGCCTCCTACGAGCAGTACTTC. This sequence encodes CASTGASYEQYF.

The chain links TRBV9 to TRBJ1-1; no definite D call. Germline CDR1 and CDR2: SGDLS and YYNGEE. This CDR3 region has 15 residues. V shed 0 bases and J shed 1 base, with 10 bases lying between them. The CDR3 loop reads CASSVGLGSNTEAFF. CDR3 in DNA: TGTGCCAGCAGCGTAGGTTTGGGCTCGAACACTGAAGCTTTCTTT.

The chain employs TRBV6-5 and TRBJ2-5; D is perhaps TRBD1 (6 bases). V lost 1 base and J lost 4, with 7 bases in between. The CDR3 spans 13 residues. Germline-derived CDR1 and CDR2 are MNHEY and SVGAGI. The CDR3 loop is CASSYWGRETQYF. The CDR3, as DNA: TGTGCCAGCAGTTACTGGGGGCGAGAGACCCAGTACTTC.